These T cell receptor beta chains were read from a single sample in a study of immune evolution from preneoplasia to lung adenocarcinoma. The method was immunoSEQ multiplex PCR; TCRdb's version includes in-frame clones alone and lacks a portion of them. Of roughly 8,100 clones listed, about 76% were seen once; the top ten hold 8% to 9.5%. Sequenced material: FFPE invasive lung adenocarcinoma tissue. These receptors all come from a person aged 50 to 59 with lung adenocarcinoma. Both conserved end residues are part of each CDR3. D genes are given only for firm matches. Clone size is not always given. Where it is, it says once, few, many or a class for expanded clones.

v_call	j_call	d_call	clone_size	cdr3_aa	cdr3_nt
TRBV9	TRBJ2-7	TRBD2	.	CASSAGDSGRGSEQYF	TGTGCCAGCAGCGCCGGAGACTCCGGGAGGGGCTCCGAGCAGTACTTC
TRBV30	TRBJ2-7	.	.	CAWSQNQGLEQYF	TGTGCCTGGAGCCAAAACCAGGGGCTCGAGCAGTACTTC
TRBV7-9	TRBJ2-1	.	few	CASSLEGGHYNEQFF	TGTGCCAGCAGCTTAGAGGGGGGCCACTACAATGAGCAGTTCTTC
TRBV11-1	TRBJ2-5	TRBD1	.	CASRTGNAETQYF	TGTGCCAGCAGGACAGGGAATGCGGAGACCCAGTACTTC
TRBV6-5	TRBJ1-3	.	.	CASSYGNTIYF	TGTGCCAGCAGTTACGGAAACACCATATATTTT
TRBV4-1	TRBJ2-3	.	.	CASSPLQGSTDTQYF	TGCGCCAGCAGCCCACTGCAGGGAAGCACAGATACGCAGTATTTT
TRBV30	TRBJ2-1	TRBD2	.	CAWSTLLAGEQFF	TGTGCCTGGAGCACCTTACTAGCGGGCGAGCAGTTCTTC
TRBV28	TRBJ1-6	TRBD1	.	CASSFFIPAGQGSSPLHF	TGTGCCAGCAGTTTCTTCATTCCGGCGGGACAGGGGAGTTCACCCCTCCACTTT
TRBV30	TRBJ1-2	.	.	CAWRLGSKAAYGYTF	TGTGCCTGGAGATTGGGTTCCAAGGCAGCTTATGGCTACACCTTC
TRBV16	TRBJ1-5	TRBD1	.	CASSQGDRVSNQPQHF	TGTGCCAGCAGCCAAGGGGACAGGGTAAGCAATCAGCCCCAGCATTTT
TRBV11-2	TRBJ2-3	TRBD1	.	CASSPRTGTGGRAQYF	TGTGCCAGCAGCCCGAGAACCGGGACAGGGGGCCGTGCGCAGTATTTT
TRBV7-7	TRBJ2-3	TRBD2	few	CASSSGTSGSPDTQYF	TGTGCTAGCAGCTCAGGGACTAGCGGGAGTCCAGATACGCAGTATTTT
TRBV10-3	TRBJ2-7	.	.	CAISPLTSGVYEQYF	TGTGCCATCTCCCCGTTGACTAGTGGGGTCTACGAGCAGTACTTC
TRBV18	TRBJ2-7	TRBD1	.	CASSPRQGSNEQYF	TGTGCCAGCTCGCCTCGACAGGGGTCTAACGAGCAGTACTTC
TRBV5-6	TRBJ1-2	.	.	CASSPSAGANYGYTF	TGTGCCAGCAGCCCCTCGGCAGGAGCTAACTATGGCTACACCTTC
TRBV5-6	TRBJ2-2	.	.	CASSYAGIRTGELFF	TGTGCCAGCAGCTATGCCGGGATCCGCACCGGGGAGCTGTTTTTT
TRBV6-5	TRBJ2-7	.	.	CASRPGRSSYEQYF	TGTGCCAGCAGACCGGGACGGAGCTCCTACGAGCAGTACTTC
TRBV6-6	TRBJ2-1	.	.	CASISPGVGANEQFF	TGTGCCAGCATTTCACCCGGAGTGGGGGCTAATGAGCAGTTCTTC
TRBV18	TRBJ2-2	.	few	CASSLRQVITGELFF	TGTGCCAGCTCACTAAGACAGGTTATCACCGGGGAGCTGTTTTTT
TRBV27	TRBJ1-1	.	.	CASSLGSEAFF	TGTGCCAGCAGTTTAGGTTCTGAAGCTTTCTTT
TRBV10-3	TRBJ2-1	TRBD2	.	CAISESRTSGLRSRYGEQFF	TGTGCCATCAGTGAGTCCCGGACTAGCGGTTTGAGGTCCCGTTACGGTGAGCAGTTCTTC
TRBV5-4	TRBJ2-3	TRBD2	.	CASSLEGLAGGPGTDTQYF	TGTGCCAGCAGCTTGGAGGGACTAGCGGGGGGCCCGGGCACAGATACGCAGTATTTT
TRBV11-2	TRBJ1-1	.	.	CASSPLGGVTREAFF	TGTGCCAGCAGCCCCCTGGGGGGGGTAACTCGAGAAGCTTTCTTT
TRBV7-6	TRBJ2-7	.	few	CASSLEEGSYEQYF	TGTGCCAGCAGCTTAGAGGAGGGCTCCTACGAGCAGTACTTC
TRBV5-1	TRBJ1-1	.	.	CASSLFPPSGTVNTEAFF	TGCGCCAGCAGCTTATTCCCTCCCTCCGGGACGGTGAACACTGAAGCTTTCTTT
TRBV2	TRBJ2-2	TRBD2	.	CASKQREIGELFF	TGTGCCAGCAAACAGCGGGAGATCGGGGAGCTGTTTTTT
TRBV29-1	TRBJ2-1	.	.	CSVSTQTQGGQFF	TGCAGCGTTTCAACCCAGACCCAGGGCGGGCAGTTCTTC
TRBV7-3	TRBJ2-5	TRBD2	.	CASSLGGGLETQYF	TGTGCCAGCAGCTTAGGCGGGGGGCTTGAGACCCAGTACTTC
TRBV7-9	TRBJ1-1	TRBD1	few	CASSWGTGANTEAFF	TGTGCCAGCAGCTGGGGGACAGGCGCTAACACTGAAGCTTTCTTT
TRBV28	TRBJ2-1	TRBD1	.	CASSPTGGIHNEQFF	TGTGCCAGCAGTCCGACAGGGGGGATCCACAATGAGCAGTTCTTC
TRBV4-2	TRBJ2-2	.	.	CASSQVGRGSGTGELFF	TGTGCCAGCAGCCAAGTTGGACGGGGGTCGGGCACCGGGGAGCTGTTTTTT
TRBV7-6	TRBJ2-3	.	.	CASSSPGQAVWGSTDTQYF	TGTGCCAGCAGCTCTCCGGGACAAGCCGTGTGGGGAAGCACAGATACGCAGTATTTT
TRBV11-2	TRBJ1-3	.	.	CASSSPGSHSGNTIYF	TGTGCCAGCAGCTCTCCCGGGAGCCACTCTGGAAACACCATATATTTT